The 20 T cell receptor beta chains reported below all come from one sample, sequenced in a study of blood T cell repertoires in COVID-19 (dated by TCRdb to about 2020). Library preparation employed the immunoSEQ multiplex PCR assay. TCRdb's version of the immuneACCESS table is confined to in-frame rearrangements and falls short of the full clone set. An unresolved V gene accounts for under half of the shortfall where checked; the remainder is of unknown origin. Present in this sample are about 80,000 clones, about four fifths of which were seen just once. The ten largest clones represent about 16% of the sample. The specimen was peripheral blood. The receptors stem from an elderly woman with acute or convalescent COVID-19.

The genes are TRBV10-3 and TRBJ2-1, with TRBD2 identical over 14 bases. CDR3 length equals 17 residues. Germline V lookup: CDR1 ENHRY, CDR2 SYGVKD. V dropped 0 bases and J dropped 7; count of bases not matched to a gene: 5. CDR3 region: CAISESTSGGADNEQFF. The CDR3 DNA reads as TGTGCCATCAGTGAGTCGACTAGCGGGGGGGCGGATAATGAGCAGTTCTTC.

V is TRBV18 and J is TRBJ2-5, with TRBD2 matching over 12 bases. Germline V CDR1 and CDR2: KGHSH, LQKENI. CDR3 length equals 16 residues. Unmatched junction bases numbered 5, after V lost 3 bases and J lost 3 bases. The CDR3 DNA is TGTGCCAGCTCACCTCTGACTAGCGGGGGTAAAGAGACCCAGTACTTC. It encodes CASSPLTSGGKETQYF.

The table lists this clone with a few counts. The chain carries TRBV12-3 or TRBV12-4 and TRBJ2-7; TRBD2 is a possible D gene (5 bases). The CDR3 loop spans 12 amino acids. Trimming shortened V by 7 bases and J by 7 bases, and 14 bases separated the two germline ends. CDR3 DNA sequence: TGTGCCAGCAAGGAGGATTCCCGGGAGCAGTACTTC. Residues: CASKEDSREQYF.

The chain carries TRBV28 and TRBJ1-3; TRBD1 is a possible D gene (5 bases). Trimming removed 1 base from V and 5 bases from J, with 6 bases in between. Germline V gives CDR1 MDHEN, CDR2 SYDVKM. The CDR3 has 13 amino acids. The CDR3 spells CASSLYRRNTIYF. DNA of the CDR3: TGTGCCAGCAGTTTATACAGGAGAAACACCATATATTTT.

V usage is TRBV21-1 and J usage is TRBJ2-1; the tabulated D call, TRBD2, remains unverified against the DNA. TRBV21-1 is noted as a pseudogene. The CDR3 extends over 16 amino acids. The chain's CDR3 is CASSSTRGPDDNEQFF. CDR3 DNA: TGTGCCAGCAGCAGTACGCGGGGGCCAGACGACAATGAGCAGTTCTTC.

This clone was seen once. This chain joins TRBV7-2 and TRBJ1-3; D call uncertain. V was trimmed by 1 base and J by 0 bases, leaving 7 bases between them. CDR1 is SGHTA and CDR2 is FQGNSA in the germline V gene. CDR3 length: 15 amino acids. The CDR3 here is CASSLDTSSGNTIYF. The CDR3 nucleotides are TGTGCCAGCAGCTTAGACACTAGCTCTGGAAACACCATATATTTT.

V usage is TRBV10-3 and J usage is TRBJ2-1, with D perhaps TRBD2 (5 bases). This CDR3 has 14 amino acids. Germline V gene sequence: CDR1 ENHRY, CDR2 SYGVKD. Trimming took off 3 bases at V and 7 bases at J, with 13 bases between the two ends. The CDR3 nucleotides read TGTGCCATCAGTGATTCGGGGTGGGGAAATGAGCAGTTCTTC. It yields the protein CAISDSGWGNEQFF.

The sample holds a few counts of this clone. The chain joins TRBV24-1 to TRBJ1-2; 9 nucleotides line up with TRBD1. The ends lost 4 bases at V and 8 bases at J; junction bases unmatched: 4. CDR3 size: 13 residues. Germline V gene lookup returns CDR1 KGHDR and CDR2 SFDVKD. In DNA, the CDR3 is TGTGCCACCAGTGAGCGGACAGGGGCGGGCTACACCTTC. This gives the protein CATSERTGAGYTF.

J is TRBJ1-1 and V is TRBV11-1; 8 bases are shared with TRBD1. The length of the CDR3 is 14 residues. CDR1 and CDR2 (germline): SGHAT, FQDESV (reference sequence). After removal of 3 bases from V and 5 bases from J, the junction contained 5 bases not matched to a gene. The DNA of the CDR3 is TGTGCCAGCAGCTTGACAGGGGCGGCGACTGAAGCTTTCTTT. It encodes CASSLTGAATEAFF.

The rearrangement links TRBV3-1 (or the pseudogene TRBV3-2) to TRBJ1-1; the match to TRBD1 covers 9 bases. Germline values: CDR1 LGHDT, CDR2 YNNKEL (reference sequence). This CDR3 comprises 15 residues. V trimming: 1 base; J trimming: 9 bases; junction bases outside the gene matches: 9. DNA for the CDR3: TGTGCCAGCAGCCAAGGGACAGGGGTGGGTTCGCAAGCTTTCTTT. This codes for CASSQGTGVGSQAFF.

The CDR3 sequence: CASSLRQGNSLSPGELFF. Written as DNA, the CDR3 is TGTGCCAGCAGCTTAAGGCAGGGGAATTCCCTGTCCCCCGGGGAGCTGTTTTTT. The chain couples TRBV7-2 to TRBJ2-2, with a possible D match to TRBD1 (6 bases). V gave up 2 bases and J gave up 6 bases, with 22 bases separating them. The germline V gene encodes CDR1 SGHTA and CDR2 FQGNSA. The CDR3 spans 18 residues.

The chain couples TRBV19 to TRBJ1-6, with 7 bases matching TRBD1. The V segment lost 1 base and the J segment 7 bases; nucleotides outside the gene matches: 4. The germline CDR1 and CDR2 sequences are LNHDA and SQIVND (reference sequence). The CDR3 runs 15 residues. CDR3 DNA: TGTGCCAGTAGTATAGCATCCAGGGGGAATTCACCCCTCCACTTT. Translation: CASSIASRGNSPLHF. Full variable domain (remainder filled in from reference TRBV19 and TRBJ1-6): DGGITQSPKYLFRKEGQNVTLSCEQNLNHDAMYWYRQDPGQGLRLIYYSQIVNDFQKGDIAEGYSVSREKKESFPLTVTSAQKNPTAFYLCASSIASRGNSPLHFGNGTRLTVT.

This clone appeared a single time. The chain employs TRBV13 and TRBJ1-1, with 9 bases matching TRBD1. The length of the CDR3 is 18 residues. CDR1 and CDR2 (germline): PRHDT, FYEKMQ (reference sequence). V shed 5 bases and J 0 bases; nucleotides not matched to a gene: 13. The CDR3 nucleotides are TGTGCCAGCAGCCCTAGAAACGCCCGGGACAGGGTGAACACTGAAGCTTTCTTT. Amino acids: CASSPRNARDRVNTEAFF.

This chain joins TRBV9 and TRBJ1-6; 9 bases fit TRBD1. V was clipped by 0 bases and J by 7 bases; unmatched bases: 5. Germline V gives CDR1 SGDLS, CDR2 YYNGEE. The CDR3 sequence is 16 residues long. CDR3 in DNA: TGTGCCAGCAGCGTAGCCTCCGGACAGGGGAATTCACCCCTCCACTTT. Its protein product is CASSVASGQGNSPLHF.

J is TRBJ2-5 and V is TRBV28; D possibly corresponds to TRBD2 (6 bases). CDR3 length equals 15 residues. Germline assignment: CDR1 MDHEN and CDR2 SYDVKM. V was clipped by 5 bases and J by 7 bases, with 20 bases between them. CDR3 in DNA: TGTGCCAGCAGTCTCACATTGGGGGGTACTGCGACCCAGTACTTC. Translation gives CASSLTLGGTATQYF. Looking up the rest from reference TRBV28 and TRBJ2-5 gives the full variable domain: DVKVTQSSRYLVKRTGEKVFLECVQDMDHENMFWYRQDPGLGLRLIYFSYDVKMKEKGDIPEGYSVSREKKERFSLILESASTNQTSMYLCASSLTLGGTATQYFGPGTRLLVL.

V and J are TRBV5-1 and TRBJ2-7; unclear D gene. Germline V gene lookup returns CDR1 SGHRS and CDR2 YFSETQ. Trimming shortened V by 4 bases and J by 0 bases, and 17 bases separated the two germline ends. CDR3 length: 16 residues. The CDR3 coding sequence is TGCGCCAGCAGCACAGACCCGAAAAAGGCCTCCTACGAGCAGTACTTC. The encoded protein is CASSTDPKKASYEQYF.

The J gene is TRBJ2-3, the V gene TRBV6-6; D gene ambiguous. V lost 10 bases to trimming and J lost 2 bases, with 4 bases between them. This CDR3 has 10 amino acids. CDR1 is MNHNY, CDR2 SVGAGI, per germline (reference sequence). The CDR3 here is CATYTDTQYF. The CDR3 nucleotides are TGTGCCACCTACACAGATACGCAGTATTTT.

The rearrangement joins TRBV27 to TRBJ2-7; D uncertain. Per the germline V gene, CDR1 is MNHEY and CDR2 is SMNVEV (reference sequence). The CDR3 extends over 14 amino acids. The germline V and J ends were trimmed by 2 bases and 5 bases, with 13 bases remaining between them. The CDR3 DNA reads TGTGCCAGCAGTTTAGGTGCAGGTTTCAACGAGCAGTACTTC. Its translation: CASSLGAGFNEQYF.

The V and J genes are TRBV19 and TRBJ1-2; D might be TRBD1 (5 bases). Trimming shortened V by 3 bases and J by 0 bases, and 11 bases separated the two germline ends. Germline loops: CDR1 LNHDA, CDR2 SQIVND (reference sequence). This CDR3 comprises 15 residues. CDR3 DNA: TGTGCCAGTAGTATTTTGGGGCTCGCTAACTATGGCTACACCTTC. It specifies CASSILGLANYGYTF.

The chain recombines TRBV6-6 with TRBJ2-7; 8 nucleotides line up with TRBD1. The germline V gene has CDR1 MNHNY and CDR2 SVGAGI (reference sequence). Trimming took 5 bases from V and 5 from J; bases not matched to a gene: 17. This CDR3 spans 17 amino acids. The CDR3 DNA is TGTGCCAGCAGTCGCCGGGACAGGATAGGGCCAAGGGACGAGCAGTACTTC. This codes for CASSRRDRIGPRDEQYF.